This T cell receptor (beta chain) is from a study of Tregs in tolerant kidney transplant recipients. CDR3 length: 13 residues. Looked up from germline, CDR1 is MNHEY and CDR2 is SMNVEV (reference sequence). Trimming cost V 3 bases and J 7 bases, with 10 bases left between them. The repertoire was sequenced with immunoSEQ multiplex PCR; TCRdb's copy has only in-frame clones and lacks some. The sample records over 50,000 clones, about four fifths being singletons. Sequencing input: CD4+ T cells from blood. This receptor was taken from a human donor in good health. The rearrangement uses TRBV27 and TRBJ1-5, with D maybe TRBD1 (5 bases). The CDR3 region has the DNA TGTGCCAGCAGTTTTCTAGGGGAACAGCCCCAGCATTTT. Translated, it gives CASSFLGEQPQHF.